This T cell receptor beta chain derives from a study of breast tumors, draining lymph nodes, adjacent tissues. Findings and limits, study-wide: Luminal-like breast cancer showed significantly higher tumor–nontumor repertoire similarity than basal-like. The data were judged consistent with most tumor T cells coming from lymph node and expanding in tumor. Data only fit, rather than demonstrated, lymph node origin of most tumor T cells. Tumors had less TCR diversity than lymph nodes, more than nontumor tissue.

Axillary draining lymph nodes of breast cancer patients supplied the node samples. This clonotype has ten or more counts. Its antigen is not identified. TCRdb used MiXCR to reprocess the multiplex PCR reads, holding one entry per CDR3 protein. The table includes some 97,000 distinct CDR3 sequences, around 20% detected once. This clonotype was sampled from a female donor with breast cancer. Some clones in this sample may be carry-over from other donors' samples. Material for sequencing was axillary lymph node tissue.

This chain's CDR3 is CASSFRDEQYF. Written as DNA, the CDR3 is TGTGCCAGCAGTTTCAGGGACGAGCAGTACTTC. The rearrangement uses TRBV27 and TRBJ2-7, with a tentative D call TRBD1 (5 bases). Germline-derived CDR1 and CDR2 are MNHEY and SMNVEV (reference sequence). CDR3 length: 11 amino acids. Between the trimmed V and J ends, which lost 3 bases and 5 bases, there was a span of 5 bases.